This record concerns one T cell receptor beta chain sequence. V shed 3 bases and J shed 3 bases, with 5 bases lying between them. The V gene's germline CDR1 is SNHLY and CDR2 FYNNEI. The CDR3 covers 12 residues. Sequencing was performed with immunoSEQ multiplex PCR; in TCRdb, only in-frame clones are kept and a portion is missing. The sample yields some 80,000 clones, 90% seen once. The data were obtained in a study of blood T cell repertoires in COVID-19. At the level of the study: COVID-19 samples from acute and convalescent phases originated in the United States, Italy and Spain. Sample material is recorded as cDNA or gDNA derived from T cells, B-cell-depleted T cells, or PBMCs.

Material for sequencing was peripheral blood. The chain carries TRBV2 and TRBJ1-2; D not certain. The receptor was isolated from an elderly woman with acute or convalescent COVID-19. CDR3 nucleotides: TGTGCCAGCAGTGACATAGACTATGGCTACACCTTC. Translation gives CASSDIDYGYTF.